The present TCR beta chain was sequenced within a study of cytomegalovirus exposure and HLA in healthy donors. As concerns this clone: Its antigen remains unknown.

Findings and caveats of the study: Among immune exposure information, only CMV serostatus was available. Reportedly, cytomegalovirus status was diagnosed with high sensitivity and specificity. Analyses of presence/absence relied on an assumption of roughly uniform sequencing depth across donors.

Use of 60 Vbeta and 13 Jbeta primers characterized the PCR. Sequenced by immunoSEQ multiplex PCR; TCRdb stores in-frame clones only, minus some. The sample records roughly 140,000 clones, around 79% being singletons. V was cut by 5 bases and J by 0 bases, with 13 bases left in between. The CDR3 has 15 amino acids. Germline V gene data show CDR1 as SGHVS and CDR2 as FQNEAQ. The sample was PBMCs. The rearrangement uses TRBV7-8 and TRBJ1-2; the D gene is possibly TRBD1 (6 bases). This TCR came from a man under 40 in good health and CMV-seropositive. CDR3: CASSPRTVANYGYTF. The CDR3 nucleotides are TGTGCCAGCAGCCCGCGGACAGTCGCTAACTATGGCTACACCTTC.